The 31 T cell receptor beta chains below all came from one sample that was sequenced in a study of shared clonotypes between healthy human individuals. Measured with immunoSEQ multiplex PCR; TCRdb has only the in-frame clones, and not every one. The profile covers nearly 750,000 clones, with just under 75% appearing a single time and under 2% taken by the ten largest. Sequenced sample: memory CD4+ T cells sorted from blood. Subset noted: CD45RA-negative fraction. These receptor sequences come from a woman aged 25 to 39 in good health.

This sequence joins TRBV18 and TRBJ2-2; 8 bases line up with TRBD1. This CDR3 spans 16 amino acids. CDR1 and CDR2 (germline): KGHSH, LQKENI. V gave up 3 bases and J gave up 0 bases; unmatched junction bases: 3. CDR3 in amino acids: CASSPGQATNTGELFF. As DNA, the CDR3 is TGTGCCAGCTCACCGGGACAGGCTACGAACACCGGGGAGCTGTTTTTT.

The CDR3 spells CASKGTNEKLFF. Here the CDR3 DNA reads TGTGCCAGCAAGGGAACTAATGAAAAACTGTTTTTT. V gene TRBV6-1 combines with J gene TRBJ1-4; the D is unclear. The CDR3 is 12 amino acids. Germline V CDR1 and CDR2: MNHNS, SASEGT. V lost 7 bases and J lost 1, with 4 bases in between.

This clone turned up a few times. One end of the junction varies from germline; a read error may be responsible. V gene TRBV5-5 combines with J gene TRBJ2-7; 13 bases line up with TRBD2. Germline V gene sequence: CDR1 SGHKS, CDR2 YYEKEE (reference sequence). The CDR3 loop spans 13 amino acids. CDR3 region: CASSSGTSGRANF. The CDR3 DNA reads TGTGCCAGCAGCTCCGGCACTAGCGGGAGGGCCAACTTC. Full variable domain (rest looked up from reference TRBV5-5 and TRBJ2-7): DAGVTQSPTHLIKTRGQQVTLRCSPISGHKSVSWYQQVLGQGPQFIFQYYEKEERGRGNFPDRFSARQFPNYSSELNVNALLLGDSALYLCASSSGTSGRANFGPGTRLTVT.

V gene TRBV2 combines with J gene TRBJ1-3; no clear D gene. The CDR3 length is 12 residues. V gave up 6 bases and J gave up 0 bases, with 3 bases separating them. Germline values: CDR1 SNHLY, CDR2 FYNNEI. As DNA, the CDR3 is TGTGCCAGCAGGTACTCTGGAAACACCATATATTTT. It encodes CASRYSGNTIYF.

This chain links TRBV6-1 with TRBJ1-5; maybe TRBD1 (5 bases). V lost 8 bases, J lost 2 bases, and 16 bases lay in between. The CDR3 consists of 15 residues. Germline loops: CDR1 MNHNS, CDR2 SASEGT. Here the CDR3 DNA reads TGTGCCAGCTACACAGGTTTTTGGGGCAATCAGCCCCAGCATTTT. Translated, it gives CASYTGFWGNQPQHF.

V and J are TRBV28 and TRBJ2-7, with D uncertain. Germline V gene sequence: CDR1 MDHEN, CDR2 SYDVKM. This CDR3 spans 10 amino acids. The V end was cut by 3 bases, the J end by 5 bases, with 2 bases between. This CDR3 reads CASSFHEQYF. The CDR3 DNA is TGTGCCAGCAGTTTTCACGAGCAGTACTTC.

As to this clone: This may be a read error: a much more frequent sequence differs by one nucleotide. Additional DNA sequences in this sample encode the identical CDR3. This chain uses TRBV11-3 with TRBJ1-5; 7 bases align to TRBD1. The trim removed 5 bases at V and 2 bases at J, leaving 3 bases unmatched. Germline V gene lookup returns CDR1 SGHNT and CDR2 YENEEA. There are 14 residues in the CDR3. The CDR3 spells CASSKTGGNQPQHF. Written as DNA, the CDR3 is TGTGCCAGCAGCAAAACAGGGGGCAATCAGCCCCAGCATTTT.

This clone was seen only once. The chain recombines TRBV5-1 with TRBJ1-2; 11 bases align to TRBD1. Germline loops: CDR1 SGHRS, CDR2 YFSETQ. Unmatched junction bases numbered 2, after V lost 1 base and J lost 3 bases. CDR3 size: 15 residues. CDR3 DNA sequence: TGCGCCAGCAGCTTGCGGACAGGGGGCGACTATGGCTACACCTTC. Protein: CASSLRTGGDYGYTF.

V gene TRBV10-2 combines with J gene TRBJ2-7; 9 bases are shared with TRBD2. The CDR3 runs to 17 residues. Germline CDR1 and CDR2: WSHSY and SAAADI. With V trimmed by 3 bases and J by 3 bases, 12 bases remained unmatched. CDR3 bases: TGCGCCAGCAGTGAAGGCGGTCTAGCGGGACGCGACTACGAGCAGTACTTC. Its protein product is CASSEGGLAGRDYEQYF.

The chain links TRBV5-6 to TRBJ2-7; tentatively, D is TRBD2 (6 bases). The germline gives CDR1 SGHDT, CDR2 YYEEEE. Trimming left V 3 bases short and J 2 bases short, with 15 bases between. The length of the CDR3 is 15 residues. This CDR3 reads CASSYQSTGAYEQYF. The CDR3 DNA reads TGTGCCAGCAGCTACCAATCGACGGGGGCCTACGAGCAGTACTTC.

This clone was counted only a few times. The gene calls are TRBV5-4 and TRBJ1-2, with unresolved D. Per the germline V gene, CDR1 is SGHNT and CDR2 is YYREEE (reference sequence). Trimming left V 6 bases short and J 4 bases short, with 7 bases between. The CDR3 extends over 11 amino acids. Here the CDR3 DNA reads TGTGCCAGCATGGGTCCCTATGGCTACACCTTC. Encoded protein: CASMGPYGYTF.

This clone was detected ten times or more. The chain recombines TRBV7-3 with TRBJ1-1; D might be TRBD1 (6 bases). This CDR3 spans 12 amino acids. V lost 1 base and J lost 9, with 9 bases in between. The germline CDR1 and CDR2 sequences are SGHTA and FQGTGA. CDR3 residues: CASSLNGGQAFF. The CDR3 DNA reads TGTGCCAGCAGCTTAAATGGGGGCCAAGCTTTCTTT.

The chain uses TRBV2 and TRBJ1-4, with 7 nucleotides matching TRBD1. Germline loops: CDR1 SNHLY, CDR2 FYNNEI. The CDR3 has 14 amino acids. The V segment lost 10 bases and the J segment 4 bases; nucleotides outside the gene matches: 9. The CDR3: CATWGRGRNEKLFF. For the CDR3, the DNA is TGTGCCACCTGGGGGAGGGGGCGTAATGAAAAACTGTTTTTT.

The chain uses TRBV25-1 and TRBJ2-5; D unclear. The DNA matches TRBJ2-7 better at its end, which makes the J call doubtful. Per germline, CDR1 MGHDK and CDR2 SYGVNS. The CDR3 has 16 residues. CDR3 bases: TGTGCCAGCAGTGCCCTCACAGAGGACGAGACCTACGAGCAGTACTTC. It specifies CASSALTEDETYEQYF.

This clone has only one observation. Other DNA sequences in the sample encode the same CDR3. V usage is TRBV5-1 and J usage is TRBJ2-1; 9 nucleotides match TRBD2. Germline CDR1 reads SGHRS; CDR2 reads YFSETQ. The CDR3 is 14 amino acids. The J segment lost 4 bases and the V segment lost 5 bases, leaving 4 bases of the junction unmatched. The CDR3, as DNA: TGCGCCAGCAGGGTGGCGGGAGGGTACAATGAGCAGTTCTTC. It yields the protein CASRVAGGYNEQFF. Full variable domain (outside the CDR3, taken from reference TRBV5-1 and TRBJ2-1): KAGVTQTPRYLIKTRGQQVTLSCSPISGHRSVSWYQQTPGQGLQFLFEYFSETQRNKGNFPGRFSGRQFSNSRSEMNVSTLELGDSALYLCASRVAGGYNEQFFGPGTRLTVL.

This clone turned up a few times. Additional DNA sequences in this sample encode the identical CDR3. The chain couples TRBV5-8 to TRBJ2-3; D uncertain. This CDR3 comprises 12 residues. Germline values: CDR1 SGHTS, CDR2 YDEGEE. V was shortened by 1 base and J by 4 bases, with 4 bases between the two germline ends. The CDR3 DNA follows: TGTGCCAGCAGCTTGCGCGCAGATACGCAGTATTTT. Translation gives CASSLRADTQYF.

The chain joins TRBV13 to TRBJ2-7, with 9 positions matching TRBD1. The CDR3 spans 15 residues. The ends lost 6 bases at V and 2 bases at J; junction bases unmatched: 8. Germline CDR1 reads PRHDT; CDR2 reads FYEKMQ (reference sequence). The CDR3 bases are TGTGCCAGCAGAAGACCGGGACAGGGCCCCTACGAGCAGTACTTC. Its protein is CASRRPGQGPYEQYF.

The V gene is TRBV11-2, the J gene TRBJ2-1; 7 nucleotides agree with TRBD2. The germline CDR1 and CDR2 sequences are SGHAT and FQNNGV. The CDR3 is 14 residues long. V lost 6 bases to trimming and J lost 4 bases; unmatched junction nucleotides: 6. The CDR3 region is CASSTLAEYNEQFF. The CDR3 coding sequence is TGTGCCAGCAGTACCCTAGCGGAATACAATGAGCAGTTCTTC.

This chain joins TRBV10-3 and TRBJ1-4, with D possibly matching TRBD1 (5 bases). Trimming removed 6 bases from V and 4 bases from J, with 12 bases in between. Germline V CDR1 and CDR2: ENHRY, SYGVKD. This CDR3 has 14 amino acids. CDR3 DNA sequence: TGTGCCATCAGCGAGACAGTGATTAATGAAAAACTGTTTTTT. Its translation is CAISETVINEKLFF.

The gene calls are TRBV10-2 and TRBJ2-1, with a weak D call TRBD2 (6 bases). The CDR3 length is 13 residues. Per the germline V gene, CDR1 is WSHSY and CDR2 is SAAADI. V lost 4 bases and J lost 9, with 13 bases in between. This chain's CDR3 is CASSVGGAIEQFF. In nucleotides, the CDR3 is TGCGCCAGCAGTGTAGGAGGGGCGATTGAGCAGTTCTTC.

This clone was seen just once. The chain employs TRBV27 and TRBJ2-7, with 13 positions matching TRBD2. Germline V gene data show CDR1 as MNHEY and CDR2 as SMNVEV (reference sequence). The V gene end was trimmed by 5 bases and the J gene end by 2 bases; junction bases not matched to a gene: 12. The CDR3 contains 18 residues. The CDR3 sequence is CASSPRLAGGGKTYEQYF. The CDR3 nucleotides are TGTGCCAGCAGTCCCCGACTAGCGGGAGGAGGAAAAACCTACGAGCAGTACTTC.

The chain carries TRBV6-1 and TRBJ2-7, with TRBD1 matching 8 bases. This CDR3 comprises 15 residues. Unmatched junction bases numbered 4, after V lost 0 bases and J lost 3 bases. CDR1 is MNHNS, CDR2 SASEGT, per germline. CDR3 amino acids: CASSEAQGQDYEQYF. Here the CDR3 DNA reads TGTGCCAGCAGTGAAGCGCAGGGACAGGACTACGAGCAGTACTTC.

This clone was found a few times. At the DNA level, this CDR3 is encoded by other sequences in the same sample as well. In DNA form, the CDR3 reads TGTGCCAGTAGTACCCTAGCGGGAGTGGAGACCCAGTACTTC. Protein: CASSTLAGVETQYF. V gene TRBV19 combines with J gene TRBJ2-5, with 10 bases identical to TRBD2. CDR3 length equals 14 residues. V was pared by 4 bases and J by 5 bases, with 4 bases of the junction left unmatched. Germline assignment: CDR1 LNHDA and CDR2 SQIVND (reference sequence).

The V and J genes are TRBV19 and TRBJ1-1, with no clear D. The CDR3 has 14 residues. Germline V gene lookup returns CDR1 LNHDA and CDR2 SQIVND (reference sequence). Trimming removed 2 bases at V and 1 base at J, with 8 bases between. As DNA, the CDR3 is TGTGCCAGTAGTATAACGGTGTCGAACACTGAAGCTTTCTTT. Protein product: CASSITVSNTEAFF. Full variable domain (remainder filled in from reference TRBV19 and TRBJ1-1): DGGITQSPKYLFRKEGQNVTLSCEQNLNHDAMYWYRQDPGQGLRLIYYSQIVNDFQKGDIAEGYSVSREKKESFPLTVTSAQKNPTAFYLCASSITVSNTEAFFGQGTRLTVV.

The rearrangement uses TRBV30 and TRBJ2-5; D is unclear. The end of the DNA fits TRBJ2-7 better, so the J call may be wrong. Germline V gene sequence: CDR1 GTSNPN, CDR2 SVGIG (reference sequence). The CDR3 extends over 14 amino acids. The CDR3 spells CAWRSTSGPYEQYF. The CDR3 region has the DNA TGTGCCTGGAGATCGACCTCGGGCCCCTACGAGCAGTACTTC.

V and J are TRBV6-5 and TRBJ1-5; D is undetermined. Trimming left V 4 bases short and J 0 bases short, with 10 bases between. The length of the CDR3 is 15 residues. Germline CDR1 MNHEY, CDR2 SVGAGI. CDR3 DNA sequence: TGTGCCAGCAGTTTACCTATGTATAGCAATCAGCCCCAGCATTTT. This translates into CASSLPMYSNQPQHF.

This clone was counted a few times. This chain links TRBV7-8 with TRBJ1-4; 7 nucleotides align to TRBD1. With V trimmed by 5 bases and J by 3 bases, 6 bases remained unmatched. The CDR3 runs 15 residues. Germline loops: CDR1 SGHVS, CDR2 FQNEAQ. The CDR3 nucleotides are TGTGCCAGCAGCGACGCTCAGGGGGCTAATGAAAAACTGTTTTTT. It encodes CASSDAQGANEKLFF.

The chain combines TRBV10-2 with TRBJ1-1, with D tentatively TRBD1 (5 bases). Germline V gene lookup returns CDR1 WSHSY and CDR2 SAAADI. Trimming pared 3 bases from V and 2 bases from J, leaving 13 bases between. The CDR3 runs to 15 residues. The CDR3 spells CASSDQGGGNTEAFF. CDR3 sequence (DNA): TGCGCCAGCAGTGATCAGGGAGGAGGAAACACTGAAGCTTTCTTT.

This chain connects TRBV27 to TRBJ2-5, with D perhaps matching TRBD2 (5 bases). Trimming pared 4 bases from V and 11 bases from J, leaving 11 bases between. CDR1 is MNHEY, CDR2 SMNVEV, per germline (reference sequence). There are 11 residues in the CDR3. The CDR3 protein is CASSSQREQYF. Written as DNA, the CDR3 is TGTGCCAGCAGTTCTCAGAGGGAGCAGTACTTC.

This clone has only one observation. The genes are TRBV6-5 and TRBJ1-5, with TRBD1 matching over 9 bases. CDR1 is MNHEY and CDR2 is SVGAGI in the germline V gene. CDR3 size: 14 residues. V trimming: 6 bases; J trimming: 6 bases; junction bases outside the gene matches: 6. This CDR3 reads CASRSGQGGQPQHF. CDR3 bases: TGTGCCAGCAGGTCGGGACAGGGAGGTCAGCCCCAGCATTTT.

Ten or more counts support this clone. CDR3: CASSPRQGIGELFF. The CDR3 DNA reads as TGTGCCAGCTCACCAAGACAGGGTATCGGGGAGCTGTTTTTT. This chain connects TRBV18 to TRBJ2-2; TRBD1 matches at 7 bases. The trim removed 2 bases at V and 7 bases at J, leaving 4 bases unmatched. Germline V lookup: CDR1 KGHSH, CDR2 LQKENI. The length of the CDR3 is 14 residues.